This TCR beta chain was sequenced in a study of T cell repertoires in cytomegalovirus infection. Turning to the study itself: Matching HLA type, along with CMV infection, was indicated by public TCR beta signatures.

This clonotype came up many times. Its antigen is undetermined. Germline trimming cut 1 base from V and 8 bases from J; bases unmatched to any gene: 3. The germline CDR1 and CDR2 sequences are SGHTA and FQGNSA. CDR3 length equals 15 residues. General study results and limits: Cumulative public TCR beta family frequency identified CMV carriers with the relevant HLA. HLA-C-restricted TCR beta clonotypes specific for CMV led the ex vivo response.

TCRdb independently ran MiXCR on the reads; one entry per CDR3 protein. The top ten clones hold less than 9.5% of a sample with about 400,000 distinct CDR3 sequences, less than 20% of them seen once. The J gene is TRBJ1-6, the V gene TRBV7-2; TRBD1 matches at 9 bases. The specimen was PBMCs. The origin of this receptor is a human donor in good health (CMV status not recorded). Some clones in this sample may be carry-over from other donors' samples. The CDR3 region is CASSLGDRVDSPLHF. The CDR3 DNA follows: TGTGCCAGCAGCTTAGGGGACAGGGTAGATTCACCCCTCCACTTT.